This TCR beta chain was identified during a study of cytomegalovirus exposure and HLA in healthy donors. Study context: Within the Caucasian-associated ancestry cluster were roughly 82% of the 300 to 450 genotyped donors. Study findings and constraints: Excluded were some V segments that proved indistinguishable, including TRBV6-2 and TRBV6-3.

As to this clone: Its antigen is still unknown.

The CDR3 has 17 residues. Vbeta (60) and Jbeta (13) primers were used in the PCR. As originally analysed: In a later analysis, around 87 million unique TCR beta chains included roughly 11 million shared by two or more donors. Using immunoSEQ multiplex PCR, the repertoire was profiled, and TCRdb retains in-frame clones only, with some absent. The V and J calls and clone size were taken over from that table, and D and trimming were inferred from the DNA. The sample has 86,000 or so clones, roughly 80% seen once. V is TRBV21-1 and J is TRBJ2-3; TRBD1, the table's D call, was not compared with the DNA. TRBV21-1 is classified as a pseudogene. This TCR derives from a woman aged 40 to 55 in good health and CMV-seropositive. The specimen sequenced was PBMCs. DNA of the CDR3: TGTGCCAGCAGCCCGGACAGGGTGGGGGATCACACAGATACGCAGTATTTT. Translated, it gives CASSPDRVGDHTDTQYF.